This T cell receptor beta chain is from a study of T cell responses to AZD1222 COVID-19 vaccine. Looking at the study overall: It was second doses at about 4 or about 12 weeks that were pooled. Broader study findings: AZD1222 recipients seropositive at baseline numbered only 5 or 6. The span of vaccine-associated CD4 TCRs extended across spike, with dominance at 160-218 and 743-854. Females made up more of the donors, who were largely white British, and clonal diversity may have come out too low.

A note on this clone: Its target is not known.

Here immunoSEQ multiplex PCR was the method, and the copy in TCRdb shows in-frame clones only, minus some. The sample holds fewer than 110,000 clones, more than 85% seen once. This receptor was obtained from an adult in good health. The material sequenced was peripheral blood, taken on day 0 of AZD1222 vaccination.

The CDR3 coding sequence is TGTGCCAGCAGCGTAGACGGAAACACCATATATTTT. Residues: CASSVDGNTIYF. The chain links TRBV9 to TRBJ1-3; no definite D call. The germline V and J ends were trimmed by 0 bases and 4 bases, with 2 bases remaining between them. CDR1 is SGDLS, CDR2 YYNGEE, per germline. The CDR3 length is 12 residues.